The T cell receptor beta chain described here comes from a study of T cells in narcolepsy. Study-wide findings and caveats: Autoreactive clone sequences were missing from some blood memory CD4+ repertoires.

Regarding this clone: The antigen remains unidentified.

J gave up 5 bases and V 0 bases, and 2 bases lay outside the gene matches. Germline V gene sequence: CDR1 SGHNT, CDR2 YYREEE (reference sequence). The CDR3 extends over 15 amino acids. Profiled with immunoSEQ multiplex PCR; TCRdb holds only in-frame clones, not every one. In the table there are 27,000 or so clones, roughly four fifths of which are singletons. The material sequenced was CD45RA- memory CD4+ T cells from PBMCs. This receptor was taken from a human donor with narcolepsy. The gene calls are TRBV5-4 and TRBJ2-5; TRBD2 matches 12 bases. The CDR3 is CASSLETSGSETQYF. CDR3 sequence (DNA): TGTGCCAGCAGCTTGGAGACTAGCGGGAGTGAGACCCAGTACTTC.